Below, 4 T cell receptor beta chains from the same sample are listed, as sequenced in a study of T cell responses to AZD1222 COVID-19 vaccine (dated by TCRdb to the early 2020s). The time point tag for this specimen amounts to: baseline before first vaccination. Library construction relied on the immunoSEQ multiplex PCR assay. The immuneACCESS repertoire file appears here via TCRdb, limited to in-frame rearrangements. These files lack a portion of the clones; in checked studies, under half of the deficit traces to unresolved V genes, and the cause of the others is not known. This sample is represented by roughly 28,000 clones; 89% of them were singletons. Of the sample, over 1% is held by the ten largest clones. The sample was peripheral blood, taken on day 0 of AZD1222 vaccination. Receptor source: an adult in good health.

The chain links TRBV2 to TRBJ1-2, with D unclear. In germline, CDR1 is SNHLY, CDR2 FYNNEI. The V gene lost 7 bases and the J gene lost 8 bases, with 20 bases spanning the gap. The CDR3 contains 14 residues. In DNA, the CDR3 is TGTGCCAGCACCCCTCCGGTCAGGACTGGCGGCTACACCTTC. It codes for CASTPPVRTGGYTF.

The chain joins TRBV7-2 to TRBJ2-7; D possibly corresponds to TRBD2 (7 bases). This CDR3 comprises 15 residues. The V gene's germline CDR1 is SGHTA and CDR2 FQGNSA. Deletions cut 0 bases from V and 2 bases from J, with 11 bases between. The CDR3 region is CASSLAGGGTYEQYF. The CDR3 bases are TGTGCCAGCAGCTTAGCGGGAGGGGGGACCTACGAGCAGTACTTC.

The rearrangement joins TRBV6-1 to TRBJ1-5; D is undetermined. Deletions cut 8 bases from V and 1 base from J, with 6 bases between. The CDR3 runs 12 residues. CDR1 and CDR2 from the germline V gene are MNHNS and SASEGT. The CDR3 bases are TGTGCCAGCTGGATCAGCAATCAGCCCCAGCATTTT. Its protein is CASWISNQPQHF.

The chain combines TRBV5-1 with TRBJ2-1; 8 bases map to TRBD1. The CDR3 has 15 amino acids. Per germline, CDR1 SGHRS and CDR2 YFSETQ. The V and J ends lost 3 bases and 7 bases, in that order; junction bases with no gene match: 9. The chain's CDR3 is CASSYLMTGENEQFF. CDR3 sequence (DNA): TGCGCCAGCAGCTACCTCATGACAGGGGAAAATGAGCAGTTCTTC. Full variable domain (remainder filled in from reference TRBV5-1 and TRBJ2-1): KAGVTQTPRYLIKTRGQQVTLSCSPISGHRSVSWYQQTPGQGLQFLFEYFSETQRNKGNFPGRFSGRQFSNSRSEMNVSTLELGDSALYLCASSYLMTGENEQFFGPGTRLTVL.